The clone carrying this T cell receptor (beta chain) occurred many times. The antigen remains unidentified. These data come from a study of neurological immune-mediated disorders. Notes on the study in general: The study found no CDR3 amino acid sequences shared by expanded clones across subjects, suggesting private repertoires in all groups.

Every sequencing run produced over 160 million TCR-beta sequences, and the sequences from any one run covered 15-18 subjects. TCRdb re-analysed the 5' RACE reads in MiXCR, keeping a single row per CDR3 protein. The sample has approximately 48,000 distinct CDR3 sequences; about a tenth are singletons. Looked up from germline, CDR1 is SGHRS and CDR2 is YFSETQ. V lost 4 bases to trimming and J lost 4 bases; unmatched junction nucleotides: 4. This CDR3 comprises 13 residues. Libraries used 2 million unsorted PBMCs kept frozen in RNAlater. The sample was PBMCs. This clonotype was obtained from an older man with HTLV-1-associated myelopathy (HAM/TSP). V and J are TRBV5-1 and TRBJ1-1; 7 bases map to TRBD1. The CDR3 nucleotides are TGCGCCAGCAGCCTAAGACAGGGCACTGAAGCTTTCTTT. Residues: CASSLRQGTEAFF.